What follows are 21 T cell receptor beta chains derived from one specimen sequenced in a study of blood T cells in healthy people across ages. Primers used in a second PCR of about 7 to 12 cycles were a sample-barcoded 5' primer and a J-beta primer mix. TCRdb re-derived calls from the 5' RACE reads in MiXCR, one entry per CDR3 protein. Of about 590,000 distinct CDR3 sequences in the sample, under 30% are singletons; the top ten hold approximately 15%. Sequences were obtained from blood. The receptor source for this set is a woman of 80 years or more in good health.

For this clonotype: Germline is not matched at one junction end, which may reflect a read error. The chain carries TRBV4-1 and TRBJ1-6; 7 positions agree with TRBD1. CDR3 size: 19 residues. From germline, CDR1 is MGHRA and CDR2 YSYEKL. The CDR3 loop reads CASSQDLDRPSSHNSPRHF. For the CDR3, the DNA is TGCGCCAGCAGCCAAGATTTGGACAGGCCGAGCTCCCATAATTCACCCCGCCACTTT.

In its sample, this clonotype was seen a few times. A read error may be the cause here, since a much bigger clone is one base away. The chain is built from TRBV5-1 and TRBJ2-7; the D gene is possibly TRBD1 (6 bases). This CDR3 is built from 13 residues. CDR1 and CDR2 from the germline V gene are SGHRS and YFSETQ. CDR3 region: CAGSHRDTYEQYF. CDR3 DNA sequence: TGCGCCGGCAGCCACCGGGACACCTACGAGCAGTACTTC.

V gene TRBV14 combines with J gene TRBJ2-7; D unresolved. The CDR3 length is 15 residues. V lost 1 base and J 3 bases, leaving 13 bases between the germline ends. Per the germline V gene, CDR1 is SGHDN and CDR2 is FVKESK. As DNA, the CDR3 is TGTGCCAGCAGCCAAGGAGAATTGTCCCTCTACGAGCAGTACTTC. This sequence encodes CASSQGELSLYEQYF.

The DNA for the CDR3 is TGTGCCAGCAGCGTGGGACTAGCTGCCTACAATGAGCAGTTCTTC. Translation: CASSVGLAAYNEQFF. V usage is TRBV7-2 and J usage is TRBJ2-1; 9 bases are a match to TRBD2. With 5 bases clipped from V and 2 bases from J, the junction kept 4 bases outside the gene matches. The germline V gene encodes CDR1 SGHTA and CDR2 FQGNSA. The CDR3 has 15 amino acids.

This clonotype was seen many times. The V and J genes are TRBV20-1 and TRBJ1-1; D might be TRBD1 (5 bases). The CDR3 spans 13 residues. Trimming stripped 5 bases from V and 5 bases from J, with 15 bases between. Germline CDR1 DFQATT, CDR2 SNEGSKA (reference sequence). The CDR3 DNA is TGCAGTGCTCCCTCCCCCGGGGGGACTGAAGCTTTCTTT. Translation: CSAPSPGGTEAFF.

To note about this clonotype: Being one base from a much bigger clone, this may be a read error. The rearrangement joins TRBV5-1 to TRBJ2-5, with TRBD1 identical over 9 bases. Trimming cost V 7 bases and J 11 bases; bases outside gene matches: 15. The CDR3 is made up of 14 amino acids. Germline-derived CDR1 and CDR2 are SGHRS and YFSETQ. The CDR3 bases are TGCGCCAGCGCACCGGGACAGGGATCCAATGAGCAGTACTTC. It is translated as CASAPGQGSNEQYF.

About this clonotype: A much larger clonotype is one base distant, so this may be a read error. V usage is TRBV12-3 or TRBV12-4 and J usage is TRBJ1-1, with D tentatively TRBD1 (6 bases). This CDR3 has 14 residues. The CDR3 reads CAGSFGGGGTEAFF. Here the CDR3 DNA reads TGTGCCGGCAGTTTCGGGGGCGGTGGCACTGAAGCTTTCTTT.

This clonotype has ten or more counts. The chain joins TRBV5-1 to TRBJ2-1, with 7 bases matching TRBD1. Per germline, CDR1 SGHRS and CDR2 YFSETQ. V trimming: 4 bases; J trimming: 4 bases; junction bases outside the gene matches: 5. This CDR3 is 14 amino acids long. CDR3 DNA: TGCGCCAGCAGCCTGGGACAGTGGTACAATGAGCAGTTCTTC. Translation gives CASSLGQWYNEQFF.

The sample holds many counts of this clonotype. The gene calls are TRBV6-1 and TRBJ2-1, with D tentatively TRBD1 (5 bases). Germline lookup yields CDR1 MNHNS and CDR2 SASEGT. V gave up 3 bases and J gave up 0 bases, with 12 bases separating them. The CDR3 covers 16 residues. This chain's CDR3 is CASSETLRGSYNEQFF. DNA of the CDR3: TGTGCCAGCAGTGAGACCCTAAGGGGCTCCTACAATGAGCAGTTCTTC.

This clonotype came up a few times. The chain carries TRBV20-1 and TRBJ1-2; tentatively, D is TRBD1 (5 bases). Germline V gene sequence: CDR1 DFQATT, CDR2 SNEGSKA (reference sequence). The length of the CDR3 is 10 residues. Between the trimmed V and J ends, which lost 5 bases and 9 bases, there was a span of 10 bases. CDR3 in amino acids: CSALWGSYTF. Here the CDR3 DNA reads TGCAGTGCTCTCTGGGGGAGCTACACCTTC.

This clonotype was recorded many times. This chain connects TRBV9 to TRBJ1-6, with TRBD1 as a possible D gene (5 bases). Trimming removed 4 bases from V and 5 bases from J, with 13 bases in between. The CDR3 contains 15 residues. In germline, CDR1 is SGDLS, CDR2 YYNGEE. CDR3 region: CASSPRQGHNSPLHF. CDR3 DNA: TGTGCCAGCAGCCCCCGGCAGGGACATAATTCACCCCTCCACTTT. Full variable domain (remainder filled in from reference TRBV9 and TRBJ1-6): DSGVTQTPKHLITATGQRVTLRCSPRSGDLSVYWYQQSLDQGLQFLIQYYNGEERAKGNILERFSAQQFPDLHSELNLSSLELGDSALYFCASSPRQGHNSPLHFGNGTRLTVT.

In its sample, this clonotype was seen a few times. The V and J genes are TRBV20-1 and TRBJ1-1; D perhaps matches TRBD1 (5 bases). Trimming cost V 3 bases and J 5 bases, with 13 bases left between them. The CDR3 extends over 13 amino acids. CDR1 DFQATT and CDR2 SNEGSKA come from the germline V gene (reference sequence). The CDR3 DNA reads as TGCAGTGCTAGTAAGGGGCGGAGAACTGAAGCTTTCTTT. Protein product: CSASKGRRTEAFF.

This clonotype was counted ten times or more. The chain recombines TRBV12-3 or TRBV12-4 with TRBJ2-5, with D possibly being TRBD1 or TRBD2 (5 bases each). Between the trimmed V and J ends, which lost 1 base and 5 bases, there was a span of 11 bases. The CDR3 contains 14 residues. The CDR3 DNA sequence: TGTGCCAGCAGTTTAGGAGTAGGGGAGGAGACCCAGTACTTC. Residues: CASSLGVGEETQYF.

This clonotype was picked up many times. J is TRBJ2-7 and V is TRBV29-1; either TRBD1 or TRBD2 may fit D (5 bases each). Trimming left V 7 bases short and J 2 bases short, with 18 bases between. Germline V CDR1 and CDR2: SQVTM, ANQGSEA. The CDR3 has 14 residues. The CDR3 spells CSGSRGDSTYEQYF. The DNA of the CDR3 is TGCAGCGGATCGAGGGGCGACTCAACCTACGAGCAGTACTTC.

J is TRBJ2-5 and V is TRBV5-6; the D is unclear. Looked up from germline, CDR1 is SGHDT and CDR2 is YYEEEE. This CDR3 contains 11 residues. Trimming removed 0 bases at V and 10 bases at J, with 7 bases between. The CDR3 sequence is CASSLGVIQYF. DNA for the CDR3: TGTGCCAGCAGCTTGGGGGTTATCCAGTACTTC. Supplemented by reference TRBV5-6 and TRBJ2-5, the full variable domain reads DAGVTQSPTHLIKTRGQQVTLRCSPKSGHDTVSWYQQALGQGPQFIFQYYEEEERQRGNFPDRFSGHQFPNYSSELNVNALLLGDSALYLCASSLGVIQYFGPGTRLLVL.

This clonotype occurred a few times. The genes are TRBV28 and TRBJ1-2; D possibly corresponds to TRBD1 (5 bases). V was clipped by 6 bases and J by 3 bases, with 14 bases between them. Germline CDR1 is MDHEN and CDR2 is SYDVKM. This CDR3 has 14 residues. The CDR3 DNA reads TGTGCCAGCAGCCCTGGGAGACAGTACTATGGCTACACCTTC. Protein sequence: CASSPGRQYYGYTF.

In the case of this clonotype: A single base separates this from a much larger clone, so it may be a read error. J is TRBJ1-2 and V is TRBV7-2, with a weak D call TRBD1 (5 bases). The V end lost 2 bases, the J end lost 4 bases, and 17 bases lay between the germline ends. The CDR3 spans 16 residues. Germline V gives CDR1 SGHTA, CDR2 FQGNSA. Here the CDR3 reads CASSLYRDGRVYGYTF. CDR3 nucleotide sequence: TGTGCCAGCAGCTTATACCGGGACGGCAGGGTCTATGGCTACACCTTC.

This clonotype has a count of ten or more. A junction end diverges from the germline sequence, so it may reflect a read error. The CDR3: CASSLNRGNTEAFF. CDR3 nucleotides: TGTGCCAGCAGCTTAAACAGGGGCAACACTGAAGCTTTCTTT. The chain recombines TRBV5-1 with TRBJ1-1, with TRBD1 matching over 7 bases. There are 14 residues in the CDR3. CDR1 is SGHRS and CDR2 is YFSETQ in the germline V gene.

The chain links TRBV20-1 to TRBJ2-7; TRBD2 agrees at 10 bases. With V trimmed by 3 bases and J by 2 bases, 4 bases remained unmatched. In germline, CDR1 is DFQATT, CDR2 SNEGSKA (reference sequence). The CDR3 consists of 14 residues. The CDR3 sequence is CSARESGRAYEQYF. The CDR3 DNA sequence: TGCAGTGCTAGGGAAAGCGGGAGGGCCTACGAGCAGTACTTC.

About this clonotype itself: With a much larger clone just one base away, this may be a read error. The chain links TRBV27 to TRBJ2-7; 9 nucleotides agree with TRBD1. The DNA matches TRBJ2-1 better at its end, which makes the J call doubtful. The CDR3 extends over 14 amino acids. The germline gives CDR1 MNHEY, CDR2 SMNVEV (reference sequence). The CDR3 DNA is TGTGCCAGCAGTCCCGGGACAGGGTACTACGAGCAGTTCTTC. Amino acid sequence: CASSPGTGYYEQFF.

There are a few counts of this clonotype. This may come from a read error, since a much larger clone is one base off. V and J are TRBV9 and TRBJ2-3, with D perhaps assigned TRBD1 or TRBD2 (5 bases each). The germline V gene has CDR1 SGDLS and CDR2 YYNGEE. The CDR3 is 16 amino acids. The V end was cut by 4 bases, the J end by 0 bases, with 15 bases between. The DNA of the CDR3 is TGTGCCAGCAGCATAGTGGGGGTCACTAGCACAGATACGCAGTATTTT. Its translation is CASSIVGVTSTDTQYF.